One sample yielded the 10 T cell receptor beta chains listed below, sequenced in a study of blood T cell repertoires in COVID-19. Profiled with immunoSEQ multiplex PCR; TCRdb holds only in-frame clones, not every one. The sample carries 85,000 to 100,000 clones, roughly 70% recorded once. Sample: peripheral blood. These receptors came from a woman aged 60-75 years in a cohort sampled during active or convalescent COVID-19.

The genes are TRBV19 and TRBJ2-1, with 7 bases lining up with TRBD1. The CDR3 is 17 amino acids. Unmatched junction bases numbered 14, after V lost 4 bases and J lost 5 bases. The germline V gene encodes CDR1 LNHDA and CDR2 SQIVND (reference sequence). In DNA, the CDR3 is TGTGCCAGTAGTAAGGACTTGTGGGCAGGGGGACACAATGAGCAGTTCTTC. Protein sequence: CASSKDLWAGGHNEQFF.

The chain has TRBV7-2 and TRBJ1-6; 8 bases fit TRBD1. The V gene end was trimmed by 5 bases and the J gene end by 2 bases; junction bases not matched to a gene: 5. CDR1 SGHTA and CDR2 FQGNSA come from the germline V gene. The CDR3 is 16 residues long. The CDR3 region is CASSNRTGTYNSPLHF. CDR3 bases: TGTGCCAGCAGCAACCGGACAGGGACCTATAATTCACCCCTCCACTTT.

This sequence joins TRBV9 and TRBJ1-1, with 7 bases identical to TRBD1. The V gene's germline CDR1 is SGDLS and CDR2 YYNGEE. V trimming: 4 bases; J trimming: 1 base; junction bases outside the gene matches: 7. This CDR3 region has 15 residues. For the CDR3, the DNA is TGTGCCAGCAGCCCAACAGGGACAGCGAACACTGAAGCTTTCTTT. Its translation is CASSPTGTANTEAFF.

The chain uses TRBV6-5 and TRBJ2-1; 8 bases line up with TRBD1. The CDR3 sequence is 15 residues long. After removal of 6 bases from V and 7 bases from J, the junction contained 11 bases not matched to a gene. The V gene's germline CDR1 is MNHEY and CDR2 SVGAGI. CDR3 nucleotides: TGTGCCAGCAGGCGGGACAGGCAGAGTACAAATGAGCAGTTCTTC. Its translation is CASRRDRQSTNEQFF.

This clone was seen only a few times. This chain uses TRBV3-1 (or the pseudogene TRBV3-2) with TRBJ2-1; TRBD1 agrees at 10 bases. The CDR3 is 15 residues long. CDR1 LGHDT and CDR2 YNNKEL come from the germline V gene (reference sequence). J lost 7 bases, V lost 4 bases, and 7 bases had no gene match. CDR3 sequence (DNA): TGTGCCAGCAGCCCCTGGACAGGGGGTGTAAATGAGCAGTTCTTC. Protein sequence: CASSPWTGGVNEQFF.

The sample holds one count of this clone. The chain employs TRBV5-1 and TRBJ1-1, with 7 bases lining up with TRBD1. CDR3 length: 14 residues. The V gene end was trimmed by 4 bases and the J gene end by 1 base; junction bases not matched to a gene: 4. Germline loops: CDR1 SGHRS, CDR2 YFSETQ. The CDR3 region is CASSLGQENTEAFF. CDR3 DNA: TGCGCCAGCAGCCTCGGACAGGAGAACACTGAAGCTTTCTTT. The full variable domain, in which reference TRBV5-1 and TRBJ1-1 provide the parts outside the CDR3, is KAGVTQTPRYLIKTRGQQVTLSCSPISGHRSVSWYQQTPGQGLQFLFEYFSETQRNKGNFPGRFSGRQFSNSRSEMNVSTLELGDSALYLCASSLGQENTEAFFGQGTRLTVV.

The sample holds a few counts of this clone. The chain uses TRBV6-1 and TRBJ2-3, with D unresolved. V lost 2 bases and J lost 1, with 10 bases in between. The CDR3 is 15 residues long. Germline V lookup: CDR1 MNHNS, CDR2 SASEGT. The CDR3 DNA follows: TGTGCCAGCAGTGAACCCAGGTCGGGCACAGATACGCAGTATTTT. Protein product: CASSEPRSGTDTQYF.

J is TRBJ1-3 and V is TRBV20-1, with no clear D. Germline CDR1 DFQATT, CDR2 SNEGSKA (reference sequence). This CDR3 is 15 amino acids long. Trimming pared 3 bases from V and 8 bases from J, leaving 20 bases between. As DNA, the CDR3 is TGCAGTGCTAGTTTACGGAGCTGGGAGGGAGACACCATATATTTT. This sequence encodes CSASLRSWEGDTIYF.

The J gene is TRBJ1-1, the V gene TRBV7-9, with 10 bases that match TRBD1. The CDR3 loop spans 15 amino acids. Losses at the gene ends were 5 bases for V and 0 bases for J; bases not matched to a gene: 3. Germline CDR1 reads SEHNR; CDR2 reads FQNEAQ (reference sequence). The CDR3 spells CASSKTGGMNTEAFF. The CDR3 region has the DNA TGTGCCAGCAGCAAGACAGGGGGCATGAACACTGAAGCTTTCTTT.

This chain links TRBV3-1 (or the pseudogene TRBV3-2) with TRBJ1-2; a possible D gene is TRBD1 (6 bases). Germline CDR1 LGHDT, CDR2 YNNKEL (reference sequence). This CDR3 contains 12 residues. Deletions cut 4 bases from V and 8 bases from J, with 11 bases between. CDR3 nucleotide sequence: TGTGCCAGCAGCCCACAGGGTGGCGGCTACACCTTC. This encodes CASSPQGGGYTF.